This T cell receptor (beta chain) was sequenced during a study of cytomegalovirus exposure and HLA in healthy donors. Overall study: Ancestry clustering placed around four fifths of some 400 genotyped donors in the Caucasian-associated cluster.

The study, taken as a whole, reports: An analysis done earlier found most TCR beta V segments productive about 90% or about 30% of the time. An analysis was carried out at a later point. It showed that HLA-associated TCR beta chains were more clonally expanded than equally common non-associated chains.

This clone has just a few counts. Its specificity is unknown. The PCR had 60 Vbeta and 13 Jbeta primers. TCRdb keeps only in-frame clones here, not all; method: immunoSEQ multiplex PCR. The sample yields roughly 150,000 clones, 65% to 80% seen once. Germline loops: CDR1 MGHDK, CDR2 SYGVNS. The CDR3 is made up of 12 amino acids. V shed 3 bases and J 8 bases; nucleotides not matched to a gene: 1. The clonotype originates from a woman in her fifties or sixties in good health and CMV-seropositive. V is TRBV25-1 and J is TRBJ1-2, with TRBD1 matching 9 bases. What was sequenced was PBMCs. The DNA for the CDR3 is TGTGCCAGCAGTGACGGACAGGGGGGCTACACCTTC. This sequence encodes CASSDGQGGYTF.